The 2 T cell receptor beta chains below were found in one sample sequenced in a study of sequential checkpoint blockade in melanoma. The protocol was immunoSEQ multiplex PCR, while the TCRdb copy is restricted to in-frame clones and leaves out a portion. The repertoire holds some 2,000 clones, with approximately 24% as singletons. Treatment noted: randomized to nivolumab then ipilimumab (arm A) or the reverse (arm B). Sequences were derived from tumor tissue (inferred from file names), sampled from a patient given nivolumab and ipilimumab in sequence. The receptors here all came from a human donor with melanoma.

This clone was picked up one time. The chain is built from TRBV5-1 and TRBJ2-7; D not resolved. Germline V CDR1 and CDR2: SGHRS, YFSETQ. V dropped 0 bases and J dropped 5 bases, with 12 bases sitting between them. This CDR3 spans 14 amino acids. The CDR3 region is CASSLAGLVNEQYF. CDR3 sequence (DNA): TGCGCCAGCAGCTTGGCCGGGCTAGTGAACGAGCAGTACTTC. The entire variable domain, with the rest obtained from reference TRBV5-1 and TRBJ2-7, is as follows: KAGVTQTPRYLIKTRGQQVTLSCSPISGHRSVSWYQQTPGQGLQFLFEYFSETQRNKGNFPGRFSGRQFSNSRSEMNVSTLELGDSALYLCASSLAGLVNEQYFGPGTRLTVT.

By sample fraction, this clone is medium-sized. The V call is TRBV11-3, the J call TRBJ1-1; 7 bases fit TRBD1. From germline, CDR1 is SGHNT and CDR2 YENEEA. With 5 bases clipped from V and 5 bases from J, the junction kept 11 bases outside the gene matches. This CDR3 comprises 15 residues. CDR3 residues: CASSAPDRKSTEAFF. The CDR3 region has the DNA TGTGCCAGCAGCGCCCCGGACAGGAAGTCGACTGAAGCTTTCTTT.